This is a list of T cell receptor beta chains from one sample in a study of cytomegalovirus exposure and HLA in healthy donors. TCRdb's copy holds only in-frame clones and misses some; the assay was immunoSEQ multiplex PCR. The sample shows some 120,000 clones, 70% to 90% of them seen only once. The sequenced sample consisted of PBMCs. All receptors come from a man in his forties in good health and CMV-seronegative. Both conserved end residues are part of each CDR3. A D gene is named only where the DNA matches it firmly. Some rows have no size entry. The others give once, few or many, or a class for an expanded clone.

J: TRBJ1-1; V: TRBV5-1; D: .; size: .; CDR3: CASSLNPGGNTEAFF; DNA: TGCGCCAGCAGCTTAAACCCCGGGGGAAACACTGAAGCTTTCTTT
J: TRBJ2-3; V: TRBV27; D: .; size: .; CDR3: CASSPVLTDTQYF; DNA: TGTGCCAGCAGTCCTGTCCTCACAGATACGCAGTATTTT
J: TRBJ1-1; V: TRBV7-2; D: .; size: few; CDR3: CASSSLGVTFF; DNA: TGTGCCAGCAGCTCACTAGGTGTGACTTTCTTT
J: TRBJ2-3; V: TRBV19; D: TRBD2; size: .; CDR3: CASSIVTGLGPTQYF; DNA: TGTGCCAGTAGTATAGTCACGGGACTAGGGCCTACGCAGTATTTT
J: TRBJ2-7; V: TRBV7-9; D: .; size: .; CDR3: CASSGGGGGTTEVSYEQYF; DNA: TGTGCCAGCAGCGGTGGTGGTGGGGGGACCACCGAGGTATCCTACGAGCAGTACTTC
J: TRBJ2-5; V: TRBV29-1; D: TRBD2; size: .; CDR3: CSVEGREFRETQYF; DNA: TGCAGCGTTGAAGGGCGGGAGTTTAGAGAGACCCAGTACTTC
J: TRBJ1-1; V: TRBV20-1; D: .; size: .; CDR3: CSARDGGRAFF; DNA: TGCAGTGCTAGAGATGGGGGCCGAGCTTTCTTT
J: TRBJ2-2; V: TRBV4-1; D: TRBD2; size: .; CDR3: CASSQGQAGGPITGELFF; DNA: TGCGCCAGCAGCCAAGGTCAAGCGGGAGGGCCTATCACCGGGGAGCTGTTTTTT
J: TRBJ1-4; V: TRBV6-5; D: .; size: .; CDR3: CASSYGAVNEKLFF; DNA: TGTGCCAGCAGTTACGGGGCGGTCAATGAAAAACTGTTTTTT
J: TRBJ1-2; V: TRBV19; D: .; size: once; CDR3: CASSIGRAALVYGYTF; DNA: TGTGCCAGTAGTATAGGCAGGGCGGCCTTGGTCTATGGCTACACCTTC
J: TRBJ2-5; V: TRBV6-1; D: .; size: .; CDR3: CASSEPSSQYF; DNA: TGTGCCAGCAGTGAACCCTCGTCCCAGTACTTC
J: TRBJ2-5; V: TRBV29-1; D: TRBD2; size: few; CDR3: CSVVLAGTSHMGTQYF; DNA: TGCAGCGTCGTCTTAGCGGGGACGTCACATATGGGGACCCAGTACTTC
J: TRBJ2-1; V: TRBV27; D: TRBD2; size: once; CDR3: CASRIGTSGTWEQFF; DNA: TGTGCCAGCAGAATCGGGACTAGCGGCACTTGGGAGCAGTTCTTC
J: TRBJ2-3; V: TRBV9; D: .; size: .; CDR3: CASSVDVHTDTQYF; DNA: TGTGCCAGCAGCGTAGACGTACACACAGATACGCAGTATTTT
J: TRBJ2-7; V: TRBV9; D: TRBD2; size: .; CDR3: CASSPGVAGPYEQYF; DNA: TGTGCCAGCAGCCCCGGGGTAGCGGGCCCCTACGAGCAGTACTTC
J: TRBJ2-1; V: TRBV4-1; D: TRBD2; size: .; CDR3: CASSQWIAGNNEQFF; DNA: TGCGCCAGCAGCCAGTGGATAGCGGGGAACAATGAGCAGTTCTTC
J: TRBJ2-3; V: TRBV5-6; D: .; size: .; CDR3: CASSLGPYLSTDTQYF; DNA: TGTGCCAGCAGCTTGGGTCCCTACCTTAGCACAGATACGCAGTATTTT
J: TRBJ2-7; V: TRBV27; D: .; size: .; CDR3: CASSSYPSAGLYEQYF; DNA: TGTGCCAGCAGTTCCTACCCGTCGGCAGGGCTCTACGAGCAGTACTTC
J: TRBJ2-1; V: TRBV6-6; D: TRBD2; size: .; CDR3: CASSTTSGGGNEQFF; DNA: TGTGCCAGCAGCACGACTAGCGGGGGGGGTAATGAGCAGTTCTTC
J: TRBJ2-3; V: TRBV30; D: TRBD2; size: .; CDR3: CAWSVPGTSGTDTQYF; DNA: TGTGCCTGGAGTGTGCCGGGGACTAGCGGCACAGATACGCAGTATTTT
J: TRBJ1-1; V: TRBV6-1; D: TRBD1; size: .; CDR3: CASRFRTGVTEAFF; DNA: TGTGCCAGCAGGTTCCGGACAGGGGTAACGGAGGCTTTCTTT
J: TRBJ1-1; V: TRBV7-8; D: .; size: .; CDR3: CASSPFGGSNTEAFF; DNA: TGTGCCAGCAGCCCGTTCGGGGGGTCGAACACTGAAGCTTTCTTT
J: TRBJ1-1; V: TRBV6-5; D: TRBD1; size: .; CDR3: CASHKTGRENTEAFF; DNA: TGTGCCAGCCACAAGACAGGGCGGGAGAACACTGAAGCTTTCTTT
J: TRBJ2-3; V: TRBV18; D: TRBD2; size: .; CDR3: CASSPRREVTDTQYF; DNA: TGTGCCAGCTCACCAAGGCGGGAGGTGACAGATACGCAGTATTTT
J: TRBJ2-3; V: TRBV7-2; D: TRBD2; size: .; CDR3: CASSSGLAGVDTQYF; DNA: TGTGCCAGCAGCTCGGGACTAGCGGGAGTTGATACGCAGTATTTT
J: TRBJ2-7; V: TRBV19; D: TRBD1; size: .; CDR3: CASTPDRGPYEQYF; DNA: TGTGCCAGTACCCCGGACAGGGGGCCCTACGAGCAATACTTC